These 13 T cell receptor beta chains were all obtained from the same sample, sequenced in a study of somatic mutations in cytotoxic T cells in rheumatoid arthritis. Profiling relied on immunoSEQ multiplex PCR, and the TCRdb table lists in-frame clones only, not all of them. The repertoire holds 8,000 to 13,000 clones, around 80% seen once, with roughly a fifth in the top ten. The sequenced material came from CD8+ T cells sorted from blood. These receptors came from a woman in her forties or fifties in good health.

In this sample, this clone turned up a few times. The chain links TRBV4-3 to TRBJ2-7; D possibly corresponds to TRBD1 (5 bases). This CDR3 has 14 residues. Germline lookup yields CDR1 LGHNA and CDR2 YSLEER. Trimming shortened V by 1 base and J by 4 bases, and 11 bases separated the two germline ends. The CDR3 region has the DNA TGCGCCAGCAGCCAAGGAACAGGAACATACGAGCAGTACTTC. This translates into CASSQGTGTYEQYF.

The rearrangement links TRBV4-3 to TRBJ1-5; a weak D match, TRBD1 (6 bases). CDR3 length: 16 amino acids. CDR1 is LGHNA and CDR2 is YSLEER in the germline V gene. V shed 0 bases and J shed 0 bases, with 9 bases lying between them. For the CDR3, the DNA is TGCGCCAGCAGCCAAGATCAGGGGCATAGCAATCAGCCCCAGCATTTT. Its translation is CASSQDQGHSNQPQHF.

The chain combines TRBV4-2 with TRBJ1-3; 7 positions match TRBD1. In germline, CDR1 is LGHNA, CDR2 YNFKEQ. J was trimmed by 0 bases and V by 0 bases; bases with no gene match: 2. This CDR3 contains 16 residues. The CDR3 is CASSQEGQFSGNTIYF. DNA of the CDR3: TGTGCCAGCAGCCAAGAGGGACAGTTCTCTGGAAACACCATATATTTT.

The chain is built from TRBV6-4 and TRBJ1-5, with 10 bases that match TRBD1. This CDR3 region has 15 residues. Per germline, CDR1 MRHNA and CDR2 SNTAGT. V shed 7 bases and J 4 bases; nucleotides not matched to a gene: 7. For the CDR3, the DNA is TGTGCCAGCATTTCCGGGACAGGGGTAAATCAGCCCCAGCATTTT. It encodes CASISGTGVNQPQHF.

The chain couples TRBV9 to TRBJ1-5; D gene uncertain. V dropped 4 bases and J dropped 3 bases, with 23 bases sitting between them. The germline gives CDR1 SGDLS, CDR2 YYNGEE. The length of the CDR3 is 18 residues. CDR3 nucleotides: TGTGCCAGCAGCCCCCTGTCCAGAGGGAAGGCGGACAATCAGCCCCAGCATTTT. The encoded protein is CASSPLSRGKADNQPQHF.

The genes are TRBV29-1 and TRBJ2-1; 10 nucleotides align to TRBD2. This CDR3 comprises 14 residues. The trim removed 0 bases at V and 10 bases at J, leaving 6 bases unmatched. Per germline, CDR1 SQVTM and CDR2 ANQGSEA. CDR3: CSVEDLAGVLEQFF. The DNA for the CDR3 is TGCAGCGTTGAAGACCTAGCGGGAGTCCTCGAGCAGTTCTTC.

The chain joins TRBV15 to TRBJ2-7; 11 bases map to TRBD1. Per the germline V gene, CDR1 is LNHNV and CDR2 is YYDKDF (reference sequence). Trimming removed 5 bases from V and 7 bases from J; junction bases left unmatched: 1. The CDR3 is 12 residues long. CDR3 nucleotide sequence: TGTGCCACCAGCGGGACAGGGGGTGAGCAGTACTTC. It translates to CATSGTGGEQYF.

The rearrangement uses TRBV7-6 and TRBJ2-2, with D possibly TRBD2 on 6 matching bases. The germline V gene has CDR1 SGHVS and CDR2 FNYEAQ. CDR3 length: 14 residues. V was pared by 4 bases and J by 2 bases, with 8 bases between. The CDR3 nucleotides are TGTGCCAGCAGCTCGGGACTCAACACCGGGGAGCTGTTTTTT. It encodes CASSSGLNTGELFF.

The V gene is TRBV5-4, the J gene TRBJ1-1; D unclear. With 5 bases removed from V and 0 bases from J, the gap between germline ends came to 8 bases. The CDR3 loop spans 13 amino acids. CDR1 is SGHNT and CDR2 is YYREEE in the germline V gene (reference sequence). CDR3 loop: CASREDLNTEAFF. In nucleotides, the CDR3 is TGTGCCAGCAGAGAAGACTTGAACACTGAAGCTTTCTTT.

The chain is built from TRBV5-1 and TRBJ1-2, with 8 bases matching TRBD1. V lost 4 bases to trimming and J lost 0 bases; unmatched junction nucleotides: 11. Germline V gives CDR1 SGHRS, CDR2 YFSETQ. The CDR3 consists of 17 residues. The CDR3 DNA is TGCGCCAGCAGCGAATTGACAGGGGCCTACACTAACTATGGCTACACCTTC. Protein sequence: CASSELTGAYTNYGYTF. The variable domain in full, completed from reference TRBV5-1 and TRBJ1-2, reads KAGVTQTPRYLIKTRGQQVTLSCSPISGHRSVSWYQQTPGQGLQFLFEYFSETQRNKGNFPGRFSGRQFSNSRSEMNVSTLELGDSALYLCASSELTGAYTNYGYTFGSGTRLTVV.

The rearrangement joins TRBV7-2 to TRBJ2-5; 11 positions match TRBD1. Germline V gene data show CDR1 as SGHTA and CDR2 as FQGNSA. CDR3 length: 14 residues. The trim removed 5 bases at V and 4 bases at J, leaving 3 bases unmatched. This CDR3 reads CASSPGQGGETQYF. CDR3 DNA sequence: TGTGCCAGCAGCCCGGGACAGGGGGGAGAGACCCAGTACTTC. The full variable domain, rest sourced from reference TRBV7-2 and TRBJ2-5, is GAGVSQSPSNKVTEKGKDVELRCDPISGHTALYWYRQSLGQGLEFLIYFQGNSAPDKSGLPSDRFSAERTGGSVSTLTIQRTQQEDSAVYLCASSPGQGGETQYFGPGTRLLVL.

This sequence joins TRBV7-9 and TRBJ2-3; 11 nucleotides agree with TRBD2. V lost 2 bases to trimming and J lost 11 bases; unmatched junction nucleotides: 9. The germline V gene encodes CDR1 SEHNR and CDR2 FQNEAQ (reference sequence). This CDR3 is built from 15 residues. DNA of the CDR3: TGTGCCAGCAGCTTACCCACTAGCGGGGGCCCCGGGCAGTATTTT. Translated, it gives CASSLPTSGGPGQYF.

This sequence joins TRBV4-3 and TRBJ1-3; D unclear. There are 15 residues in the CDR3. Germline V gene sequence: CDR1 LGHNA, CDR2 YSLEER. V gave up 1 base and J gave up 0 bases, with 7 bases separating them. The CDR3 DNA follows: TGCGCCAGCAGCCAAGTTGGCATCTCTGGAAACACCATATATTTT. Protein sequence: CASSQVGISGNTIYF.